The following is a T cell receptor (beta chain) sequence with its context. This sample also contains other DNA sequences that code for the same CDR3. The source of the sample is a study of blood T cell repertoires in COVID-19. Sequenced by immunoSEQ multiplex PCR; TCRdb stores in-frame clones only, minus some. The sample records roughly 150,000 clones, around 89% being singletons. Germline trimming cut 5 bases from V and 0 bases from J; bases unmatched to any gene: 3. Germline CDR1 and CDR2: MNHEY and SVGAGI. The CDR3 runs 14 residues. The sequence was obtained from a man between 60 and 75 years old with acute or convalescent COVID-19. This chain connects TRBV6-5 to TRBJ2-7, with 8 bases lining up with TRBD1. What was sequenced was peripheral blood. The CDR3 nucleotides are TGTGCCAGCAGTAGACAGGGGAGCTCCTACGAGCAGTACTTC. Its protein product is CASSRQGSSYEQYF.